The 24 T cell receptor beta chains in this list originate from one sample, sequenced in a study of human T cells and chemical hapten exposure (dated by TCRdb to about 2021). The method behind the library was RACE. The instrument given in TCRdb is NextSeq 500. TCRdb ran its own pipeline on the public reads, namely fastp trimming at Q25 and MiXCR clone calling, and kept in-frame beta chains. When rows share a CDR3 protein, they turn into one entry using the most common DNA and genes. The sample records tens of thousands of distinct CDR3 sequences, 7.5% to 10% of which are singletons. The ten largest clones represent roughly 6.6% of the sample. The time point label, read with the paper, signifies: patch test 2, 6 weeks after DPC sensitization. What the treatment or condition label conveys for this sample: therapeutic diphenylcyclopropenone sensitization with weekly scalp DPC. The sequenced sample was whole blood, obtained in connection with sensitization to the hapten diphenylcyclopropenone (DPC). The origin of the receptors is a man aged 30 to 45 with alopecia areata. Some clones in this sample may be carry-over from other donors' samples.

This clonotype was seen more than once but under ten times. J is TRBJ1-1 and V is TRBV6-5; TRBD1 matches 9 bases. The J segment lost 3 bases and the V segment lost 4 bases, leaving 3 bases of the junction unmatched. The CDR3 has 14 amino acids. CDR1 is MNHEY, CDR2 SVGAGI, per germline. CDR3: CASSSTGGYTEAFF. The CDR3 bases are TGTGCCAGCAGTTCGACAGGGGGTTACACTGAAGCTTTCTTT.

This clonotype is medium-sized by share. The chain uses TRBV29-1 and TRBJ2-5; 9 bases agree with TRBD1. This CDR3 comprises 13 residues. CDR1 and CDR2 from the germline V gene are SQVTM and ANQGSEA. Trimming removed 7 bases from V and 1 base from J; junction bases left unmatched: 4. The chain's CDR3 is CSGQTGGQETQYF. DNA of the CDR3: TGCAGCGGTCAGACAGGGGGCCAAGAGACCCAGTACTTC. Variable domain in full (rest from reference TRBV29-1 and TRBJ2-5): SAVISQKPSRDICQRGTSLTIQCQVDSQVTMMFWYRQQPGQSLTLIATANQGSEATYESGFVIDKFPISRPNLTFSTLTVSNMSPEDSSIYLCSGQTGGQETQYFGPGTRLLVL.

The CDR3 here is CASSERAGGGNEQFF. The CDR3 DNA reads as TGTGCCAGCAGTGAAAGAGCCGGAGGGGGCAATGAGCAGTTCTTC. The gene calls are TRBV2 and TRBJ2-1, with D perhaps assigned TRBD1 or TRBD2 (6 bases each). CDR3 size: 15 residues. V was pared by 2 bases and J by 6 bases, with 14 bases between. Germline CDR1 SNHLY, CDR2 FYNNEI. Full variable domain (rest looked up from reference TRBV2 and TRBJ2-1): EPEVTQTPSHQVTQMGQEVILRCVPISNHLYFYWYRQILGQKVEFLVSFYNNEISEKSEIFDDQFSVERPDGSNFTLKIRSTKLEDSAMYFCASSERAGGGNEQFFGPGTRLTVL.

This clonotype has more than one count but fewer than ten. V gene TRBV11-2 combines with J gene TRBJ2-1; TRBD2 might be the D (6 bases). The CDR3 totals 16 residues. In germline, CDR1 is SGHAT, CDR2 FQNNGV. V lost 1 base and J lost 4, with 14 bases in between. The CDR3 is CASSLALAANYNEQFF. The CDR3 region has the DNA TGTGCCAGCAGCTTAGCATTAGCGGCGAATTACAATGAGCAGTTCTTC.

This clonotype has more than one count but fewer than ten. The chain employs TRBV7-6 and TRBJ1-1; D ambiguous. Trimming cost V 1 base and J 6 bases, with 12 bases left between them. The CDR3 extends over 14 amino acids. Germline V CDR1 and CDR2: SGHVS, FNYEAQ. The CDR3 bases are TGTGCCAGCAGCTTAGGTGGTAATAGCGCTGAAGCTTTCTTT. Translating gives CASSLGGNSAEAFF.

This clonotype was observed at least ten times. The V gene is TRBV20-1, the J gene TRBJ1-3, with D hard to call. There are 17 residues in the CDR3. Germline V gene sequence: CDR1 DFQATT, CDR2 SNEGSKA (reference sequence). Trimming cost V 0 bases and J 0 bases, with 15 bases left between them. Here the CDR3 reads CSARDPTSLLSGNTIYF. The CDR3 DNA reads as TGCAGTGCTAGAGATCCAACCTCCCTTCTCTCTGGAAACACCATATATTTT.

This clonotype appeared many times. This chain joins TRBV6-2 or TRBV6-3 and TRBJ1-5; D unclear. The V end was cut by 5 bases, the J end by 9 bases, with 11 bases between. Germline lookup yields CDR1 MNHEY and CDR2 SVGEGT. The CDR3 has 12 amino acids. This CDR3 is CASSLPYPPQHF. The CDR3 nucleotides read TGTGCCAGCAGTCTCCCGTATCCGCCCCAGCATTTT.

The table lists this clonotype with many counts. The chain recombines TRBV5-1 with TRBJ2-3, with D perhaps matching TRBD2 (5 bases). The V and J ends lost 2 bases and 2 bases respectively, with 6 bases between them. The CDR3 consists of 13 residues. CDR1 and CDR2 from the germline V gene are SGHRS and YFSETQ. CDR3 sequence: CASSFRDTDTQYF. DNA of the CDR3: TGCGCCAGCAGCTTCCGGGACACAGATACGCAGTATTTT.

The J gene is TRBJ2-1, the V gene TRBV7-9; 9 positions agree with TRBD2. CDR3 length: 14 residues. V gave up 5 bases and J gave up 9 bases; unmatched junction bases: 8. Germline V gene data show CDR1 as SEHNR and CDR2 as FQNEAQ (reference sequence). In DNA form, the CDR3 reads TGTGCCAGCAGCCCGCTTATGACTAGCGGTGAGCAGTTCTTC. Amino acid sequence: CASSPLMTSGEQFF.

The sample holds many counts of this clonotype. The CDR3 is CSVGRSNTGELFF. The CDR3 bases are TGCAGCGTTGGGCGGTCGAACACCGGGGAGCTGTTTTTT. The V and J genes are TRBV29-1 and TRBJ2-2; no clear D gene. Per germline, CDR1 SQVTM and CDR2 ANQGSEA. V lost 4 bases, J lost 0 bases, and 6 bases lay in between. CDR3 length: 13 residues.

CDR3 amino acids: CATRREEGYNEQFF. The CDR3 coding sequence is TGTGCCACCCGGAGGGAAGAGGGCTACAATGAGCAGTTCTTC. The chain is built from TRBV15 and TRBJ2-1, with D possibly being TRBD2 (6 bases). Trimming removed 8 bases at V and 3 bases at J, with 14 bases between. This CDR3 spans 14 amino acids. Looked up from germline, CDR1 is LNHNV and CDR2 is YYDKDF (reference sequence).

In its sample, this clonotype was seen a few times. The rearrangement links TRBV19 to TRBJ1-5; D unresolved. CDR1 and CDR2 from the germline V gene are LNHDA and SQIVND (reference sequence). CDR3 length equals 14 residues. V gave up 6 bases and J gave up 1 base, with 10 bases separating them. This CDR3 is CASRGTLSNQPQHF. Here the CDR3 DNA reads TGTGCCAGTAGGGGAACTCTCAGCAATCAGCCCCAGCATTTT.

This clonotype came up a few times. V usage is TRBV7-9 and J usage is TRBJ2-7; 11 nucleotides align to TRBD1. This CDR3 spans 14 amino acids. Germline-derived CDR1 and CDR2 are SEHNR and FQNEAQ (reference sequence). V was clipped by 4 bases and J by 3 bases; unmatched bases: 2. In nucleotides, the CDR3 is TGTGCCAGCAGCTCGGGGACAGGGGGCTACGAGCAGTACTTC. The encoded protein is CASSSGTGGYEQYF. Variable domain in full (rest from reference TRBV7-9 and TRBJ2-7): DTGVSQNPRHKITKRGQNVTFRCDPISEHNRLYWYRQTLGQGPEFLTYFQNEAQLEKSRLLSDRFSAERPKGSFSTLEIQRTEQGDSAMYLCASSSGTGGYEQYFGPGTRLTVT.

This clonotype was counted only a few times. J is TRBJ2-2 and V is TRBV2; TRBD1 might be the D (5 bases). V was shortened by 2 bases and J by 0 bases, with 7 bases between the two germline ends. Germline lookup yields CDR1 SNHLY and CDR2 FYNNEI. The CDR3 covers 15 residues. CDR3 bases: TGTGCCAGCAGTGAAAGACAGTCGAACACCGGGGAGCTGTTTTTT. Translation gives CASSERQSNTGELFF.

The table lists this clonotype with many counts. This chain joins TRBV5-1 and TRBJ2-5; D gene uncertain. CDR1 is SGHRS, CDR2 YFSETQ, per germline. Trimming removed 4 bases at V and 1 base at J, with 8 bases between. The CDR3 covers 13 residues. The CDR3 DNA reads TGCGCCAGCAGCGCACAGATCCAAGAGACCCAGTACTTC. The encoded protein is CASSAQIQETQYF.

This clonotype was picked up a small number of times. The chain combines TRBV7-9 with TRBJ2-5, with 9 nucleotides matching TRBD1. Germline V gives CDR1 SEHNR, CDR2 FQNEAQ (reference sequence). The CDR3 contains 13 residues. After removal of 4 bases from V and 5 bases from J, the junction contained 2 bases not matched to a gene. CDR3 sequence (DNA): TGTGCCAGCAGCTCACAGGGGGCTGAGACCCAGTACTTC. It specifies CASSSQGAETQYF. The variable domain in full, with the rest retrieved from reference TRBV7-9 and TRBJ2-5, is DTGVSQNPRHKITKRGQNVTFRCDPISEHNRLYWYRQTLGQGPEFLTYFQNEAQLEKSRLLSDRFSAERPKGSFSTLEIQRTEQGDSAMYLCASSSQGAETQYFGPGTRLLVL.

This clonotype has at least ten counts. The CDR3 DNA reads TGCGCCAGCAGCCAAGTCCGCGGACAGAAAACCCAAGAGACCCAGTACTTC. Translating it yields CASSQVRGQKTQETQYF. This sequence joins TRBV4-1 and TRBJ2-5, with a possible D match to TRBD1 (6 bases). The CDR3 sequence is 17 residues long. Germline lookup yields CDR1 MGHRA and CDR2 YSYEKL. Trimming stripped 1 base from V and 1 base from J, with 16 bases between.

This clonotype was counted between two and nine times. The chain is built from TRBV10-2 and TRBJ1-6; D remains unclear. Deletions cut 3 bases from V and 7 bases from J, with 10 bases between. This CDR3 has 14 residues. Germline assignment: CDR1 WSHSY and CDR2 SAAADI. The CDR3 here is CASSDHAGNSPLHF. The CDR3 DNA is TGCGCCAGCAGTGACCACGCCGGGAATTCACCCCTCCACTTT.

This clonotype was seen a few times. This rearrangement joins TRBV27 to TRBJ2-2, with a weak D call TRBD1 (6 bases). V was cut by 7 bases and J by 6 bases, with 18 bases left in between. Germline V gives CDR1 MNHEY, CDR2 SMNVEV (reference sequence). The CDR3 contains 15 residues. CDR3 region: CASIPTQGIAGELFF. The CDR3 DNA sequence: TGTGCCAGCATCCCGACACAGGGAATTGCCGGGGAGCTGTTTTTT.

V gene TRBV30 combines with J gene TRBJ1-2, with D perhaps TRBD1 (6 bases). Germline values: CDR1 GTSNPN, CDR2 SVGIG (reference sequence). With 3 bases removed from V and 8 bases from J, the gap between germline ends came to 13 bases. The length of the CDR3 is 12 residues. The CDR3 DNA reads TGTGCCTGGAGGAGGGGGGAGAAGGGCTACACCTTC. It specifies CAWRRGEKGYTF.

This clonotype was seen ten or more times. V and J are TRBV30 and TRBJ2-2, with TRBD2 identical over 7 bases. J was trimmed by 0 bases and V by 3 bases; bases with no gene match: 1. Germline assignment: CDR1 GTSNPN and CDR2 SVGIG (reference sequence). This CDR3 region has 14 residues. CDR3 sequence: CAWRRETNTGELFF. In DNA form, the CDR3 reads TGTGCCTGGAGGCGGGAGACGAACACCGGGGAGCTGTTTTTT.

This clonotype showed up just a few times. The V gene is TRBV10-3, the J gene TRBJ1-5, with D hard to call. This CDR3 contains 13 residues. Trimming removed 3 bases at V and 0 bases at J, with 3 bases between. CDR1 and CDR2 from the germline V gene are ENHRY and SYGVKD. For the CDR3, the DNA is TGTGCCATCAGTGACAATAGCAATCAGCCCCAGCATTTT. Translating it yields CAISDNSNQPQHF.

With regard to this clonotype: This may arise from a read error, as a much more abundant clone is one base away. The chain carries TRBV29-1 and TRBJ1-1; 7 bases are shared with TRBD1. The germline CDR1 and CDR2 sequences are SQVTM and ANQGSEA. The V segment lost 6 bases and the J segment 8 bases; nucleotides outside the gene matches: 9. This CDR3 comprises 12 residues. CDR3 in amino acids: CSVEGQPREAFF. DNA of the CDR3: TGCAGCGTCGAGGGACAGCCTCGCGAAGCTTTCTTT.

This clonotype has at least ten counts. The chain couples TRBV12-5 to TRBJ2-3; 9 bases fit TRBD1. The J segment lost 4 bases and the V segment lost 0 bases, leaving 26 bases of the junction unmatched. The germline gives CDR1 LGHNT, CDR2 FRNRAP. The CDR3 consists of 23 residues. The chain's CDR3 is CASGLVTPGDWGPGQGSPDTQYF. CDR3 DNA sequence: TGTGCTAGTGGTTTGGTAACCCCTGGAGATTGGGGCCCGGGACAGGGTTCGCCAGATACGCAGTATTTT.